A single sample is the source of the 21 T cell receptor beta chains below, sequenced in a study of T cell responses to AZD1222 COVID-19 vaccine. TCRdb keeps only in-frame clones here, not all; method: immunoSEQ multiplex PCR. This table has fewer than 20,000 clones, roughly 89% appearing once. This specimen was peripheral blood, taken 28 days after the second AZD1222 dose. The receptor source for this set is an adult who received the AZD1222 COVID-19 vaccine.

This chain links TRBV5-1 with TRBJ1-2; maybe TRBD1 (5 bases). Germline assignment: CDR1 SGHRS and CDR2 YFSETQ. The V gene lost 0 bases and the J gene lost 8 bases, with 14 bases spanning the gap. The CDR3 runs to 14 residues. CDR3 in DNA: TGCGCCAGCAGCTTGGGGGTAGGGGCCCCCGGCTACACCTTC. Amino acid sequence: CASSLGVGAPGYTF.

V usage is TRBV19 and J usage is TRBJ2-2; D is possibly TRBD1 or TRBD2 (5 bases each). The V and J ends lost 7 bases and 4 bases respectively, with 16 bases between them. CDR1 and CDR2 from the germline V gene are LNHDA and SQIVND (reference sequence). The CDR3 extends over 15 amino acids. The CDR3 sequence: CASTIKWGSTGELFF. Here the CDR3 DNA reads TGTGCCAGTACCATCAAATGGGGGTCCACCGGGGAGCTGTTTTTT.

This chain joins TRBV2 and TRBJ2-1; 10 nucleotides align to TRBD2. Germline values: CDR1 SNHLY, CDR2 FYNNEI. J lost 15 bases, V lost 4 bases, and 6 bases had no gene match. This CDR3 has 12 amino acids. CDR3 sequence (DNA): TGTGCCAGCAGTGGCAGCGGGGGGGCTTTGTTCTTC. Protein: CASSGSGGALFF.

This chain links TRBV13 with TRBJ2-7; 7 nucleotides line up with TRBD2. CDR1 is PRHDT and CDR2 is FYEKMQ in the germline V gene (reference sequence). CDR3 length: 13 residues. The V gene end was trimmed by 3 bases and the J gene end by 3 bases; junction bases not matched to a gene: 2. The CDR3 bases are TGTGCCAGCAGCTTTTCGGGGGGCTACGAGCAGTACGTC. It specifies CASSFSGGYEQYV.

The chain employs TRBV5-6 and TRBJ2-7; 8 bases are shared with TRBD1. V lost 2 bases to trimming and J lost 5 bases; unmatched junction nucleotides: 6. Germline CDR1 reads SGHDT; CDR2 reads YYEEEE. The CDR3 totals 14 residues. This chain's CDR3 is CASSFTGGVNEQYF. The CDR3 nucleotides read TGTGCCAGCAGCTTCACAGGGGGTGTCAACGAGCAGTACTTC.

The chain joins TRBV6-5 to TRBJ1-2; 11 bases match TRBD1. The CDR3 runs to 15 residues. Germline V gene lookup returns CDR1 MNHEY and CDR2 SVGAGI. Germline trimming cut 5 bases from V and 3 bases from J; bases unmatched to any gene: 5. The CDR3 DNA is TGTGCCAGCAGTCCCTGGACAGGGGGCGACTATGGCTACACCTTC. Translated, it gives CASSPWTGGDYGYTF.

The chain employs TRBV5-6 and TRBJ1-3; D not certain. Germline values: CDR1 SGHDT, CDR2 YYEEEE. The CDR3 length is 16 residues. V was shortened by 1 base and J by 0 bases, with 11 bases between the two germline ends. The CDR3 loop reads CASSLRRTNSGNTIYF. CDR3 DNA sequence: TGTGCCAGCAGCTTGAGGCGGACCAACTCTGGAAACACCATATATTTT.

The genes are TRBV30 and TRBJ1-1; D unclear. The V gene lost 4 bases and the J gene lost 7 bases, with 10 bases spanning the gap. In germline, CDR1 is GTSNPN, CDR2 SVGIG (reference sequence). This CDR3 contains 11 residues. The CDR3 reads CAWTGTVEAFF. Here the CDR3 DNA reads TGTGCCTGGACCGGAACGGTTGAAGCTTTCTTT.

Here the CDR3 DNA reads TGTGCCACCACGGGACGGATGAACACTGAAGCTTTCTTT. It is translated as CATTGRMNTEAFF. The chain employs TRBV6-5 and TRBJ1-1; maybe TRBD1 (5 bases). CDR1 MNHEY and CDR2 SVGAGI come from the germline V gene. Trimming left V 10 bases short and J 0 bases short, with 12 bases between. This CDR3 comprises 13 residues.

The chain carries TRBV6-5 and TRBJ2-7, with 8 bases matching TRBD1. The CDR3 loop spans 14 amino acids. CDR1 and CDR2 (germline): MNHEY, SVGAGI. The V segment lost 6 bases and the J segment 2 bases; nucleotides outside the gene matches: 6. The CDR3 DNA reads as TGTGCCAGCAGCACCCAGGACAGGGCCTACGAGCAGTACTTC. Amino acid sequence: CASSTQDRAYEQYF.

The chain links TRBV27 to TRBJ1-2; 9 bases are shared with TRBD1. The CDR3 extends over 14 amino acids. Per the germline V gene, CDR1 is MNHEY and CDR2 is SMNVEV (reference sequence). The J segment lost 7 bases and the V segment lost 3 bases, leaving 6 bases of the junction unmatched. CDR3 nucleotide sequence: TGTGCCAGCAGTTTTGGGACAGGGACCGCTGGCTACACCTTC. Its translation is CASSFGTGTAGYTF.

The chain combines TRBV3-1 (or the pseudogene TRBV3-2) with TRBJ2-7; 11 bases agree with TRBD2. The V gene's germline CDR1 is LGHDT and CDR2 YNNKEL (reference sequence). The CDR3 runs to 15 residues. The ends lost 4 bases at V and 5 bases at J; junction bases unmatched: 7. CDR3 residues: CASSPGLAGFHEQYF. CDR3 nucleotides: TGTGCCAGCAGCCCAGGACTAGCGGGCTTTCACGAGCAGTACTTC.

For the CDR3, the DNA is TGTGCCAGCAGTGGGCCCGGGGGGGCAAACACAGATACGCAGTATTTT. As protein: CASSGPGGANTDTQYF. The chain is built from TRBV2 and TRBJ2-3, with 8 bases matching TRBD2. V gave up 4 bases and J gave up 2 bases; unmatched junction bases: 8. Germline CDR1 reads SNHLY; CDR2 reads FYNNEI. The CDR3 is made up of 16 amino acids. The whole variable domain, filled in from reference TRBV2 and TRBJ2-3, reads EPEVTQTPSHQVTQMGQEVILRCVPISNHLYFYWYRQILGQKVEFLVSFYNNEISEKSEIFDDQFSVERPDGSNFTLKIRSTKLEDSAMYFCASSGPGGANTDTQYFGPGTRLTVL.

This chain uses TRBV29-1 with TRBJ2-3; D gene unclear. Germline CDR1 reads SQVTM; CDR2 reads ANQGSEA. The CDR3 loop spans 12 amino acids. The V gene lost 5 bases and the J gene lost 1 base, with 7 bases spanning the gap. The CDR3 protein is CSVLPRTDTQYF. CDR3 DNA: TGCAGCGTTCTCCCCCGCACAGATACGCAGTATTTT.

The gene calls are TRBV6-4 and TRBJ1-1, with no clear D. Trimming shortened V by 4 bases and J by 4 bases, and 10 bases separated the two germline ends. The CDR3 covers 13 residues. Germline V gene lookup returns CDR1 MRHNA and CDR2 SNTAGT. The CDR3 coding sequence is TGTGCCAGCAGTGGTAGGCCGGGCACTGAAGCTTTCTTT. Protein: CASSGRPGTEAFF.

The CDR3 DNA sequence: TGTGCCAGCAGCTTCGTCCGGGACAGGGTTTACTATGGCTACACCTTC. It codes for CASSFVRDRVYYGYTF. The chain carries TRBV7-9 and TRBJ1-2; TRBD1 matches 9 bases. The CDR3 runs to 16 residues. The ends lost 3 bases at V and 3 bases at J; junction bases unmatched: 8. The germline V gene has CDR1 SEHNR and CDR2 FQNEAQ (reference sequence).

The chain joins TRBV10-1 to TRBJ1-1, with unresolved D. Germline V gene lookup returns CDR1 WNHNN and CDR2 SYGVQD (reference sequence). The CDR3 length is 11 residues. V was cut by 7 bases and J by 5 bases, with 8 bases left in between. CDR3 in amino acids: CASNTGTEAFF. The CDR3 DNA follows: TGCGCCAGCAACACGGGGACTGAAGCTTTCTTT.

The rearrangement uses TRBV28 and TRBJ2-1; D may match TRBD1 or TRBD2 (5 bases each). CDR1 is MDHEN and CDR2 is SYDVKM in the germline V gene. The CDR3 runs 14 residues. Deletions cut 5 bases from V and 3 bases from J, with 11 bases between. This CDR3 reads CASSNPGRYNEQFF. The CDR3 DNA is TGTGCCAGCAGTAATCCGGGACGCTACAATGAGCAGTTCTTC. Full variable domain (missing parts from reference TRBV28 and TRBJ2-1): DVKVTQSSRYLVKRTGEKVFLECVQDMDHENMFWYRQDPGLGLRLIYFSYDVKMKEKGDIPEGYSVSREKKERFSLILESASTNQTSMYLCASSNPGRYNEQFFGPGTRLTVL.

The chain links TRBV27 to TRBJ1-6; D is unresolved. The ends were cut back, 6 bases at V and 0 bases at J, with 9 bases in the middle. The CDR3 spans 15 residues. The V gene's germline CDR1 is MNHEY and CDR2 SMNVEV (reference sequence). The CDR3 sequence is CASSKPPSYNSPLHF. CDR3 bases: TGTGCCAGCAGCAAGCCCCCCTCCTATAATTCACCCCTCCACTTT.

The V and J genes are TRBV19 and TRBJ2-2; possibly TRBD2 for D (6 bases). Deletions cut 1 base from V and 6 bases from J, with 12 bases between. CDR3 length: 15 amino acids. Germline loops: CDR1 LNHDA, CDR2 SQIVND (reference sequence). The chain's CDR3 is CASSIGPGVAGELFF. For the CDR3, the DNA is TGTGCCAGTAGTATAGGTCCGGGAGTCGCCGGGGAGCTGTTTTTT.

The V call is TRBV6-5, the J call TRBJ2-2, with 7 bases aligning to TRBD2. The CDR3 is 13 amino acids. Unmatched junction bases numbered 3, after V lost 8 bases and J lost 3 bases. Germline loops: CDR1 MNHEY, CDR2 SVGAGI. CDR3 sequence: CASLAADTGELFF. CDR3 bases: TGTGCCAGCCTAGCGGCGGACACCGGGGAGCTGTTTTTT.